Below are 18 T cell receptor beta chains sequenced from a single sample in a study of cytomegalovirus exposure and HLA in healthy donors. The repertoire was sequenced with immunoSEQ multiplex PCR; TCRdb's copy has only in-frame clones and lacks some. The table has 100,000 to 150,000 clones, about 83% seen once. The specimen sequenced was PBMCs. These receptors originate from a woman aged 25-40 years in good health and CMV-seronegative.

This chain joins TRBV6-5 and TRBJ2-5; D is perhaps TRBD1 (6 bases). The CDR3 loop spans 14 amino acids. V lost 6 bases, J lost 2 bases, and 13 bases lay in between. Germline V gene data show CDR1 as MNHEY and CDR2 as SVGAGI. The CDR3 nucleotides are TGTGCCAGCAGAGGGACATTACTTCAAGAGACCCAGTACTTC. Encoded protein: CASRGTLLQETQYF.

This rearrangement joins TRBV11-2 to TRBJ2-7, with 8 nucleotides matching TRBD2. The CDR3 is made up of 14 amino acids. V lost 1 base to trimming and J lost 4 bases; unmatched junction nucleotides: 3. Germline V lookup: CDR1 SGHAT, CDR2 FQNNGV. Here the CDR3 reads CASSLAGLGYEQYF. Here the CDR3 DNA reads TGTGCCAGCAGCTTAGCGGGACTAGGGTACGAGCAGTACTTC.

This chain joins TRBV4-3 and TRBJ2-2; possibly TRBD2 for D (7 bases). Per germline, CDR1 LGHNA and CDR2 YSLEER. V was pared by 4 bases and J by 0 bases, with 15 bases between. The CDR3 is 17 amino acids. CDR3 amino acids: CASSRGGRGANTGELFF. The CDR3, as DNA: TGCGCCAGCAGCCGGGGGGGGCGGGGAGCGAACACCGGGGAGCTGTTTTTT.

The chain carries TRBV5-4 and TRBJ1-2; 8 bases line up with TRBD1. The CDR3 spans 14 residues. Trimming removed 4 bases from V and 2 bases from J; junction bases left unmatched: 4. Germline CDR1 and CDR2: SGHNT and YYREEE (reference sequence). The CDR3 DNA follows: TGTGCCAGCAGCACCTACAGGGGGAACTATGGCTACACCTTC. Amino acids: CASSTYRGNYGYTF.

This chain connects TRBV5-1 to TRBJ2-2; possible D gene TRBD1, 6 bases. This CDR3 has 16 residues. Germline V gene lookup returns CDR1 SGHRS and CDR2 YFSETQ. V lost 0 bases and J lost 6, with 15 bases in between. The CDR3 here is CASSLDPTGAPGELFF. Here the CDR3 DNA reads TGCGCCAGCAGCTTGGATCCGACAGGTGCACCCGGGGAGCTGTTTTTT.

The CDR3 DNA reads TGTGCCAGCAGCCTACAGGCCTCCCGAGGCACTGAAGCTTTCTTT. Translation gives CASSLQASRGTEAFF. The chain links TRBV6-5 to TRBJ1-1, with a tentative D call TRBD1 (5 bases). CDR3 length equals 15 residues. Germline values: CDR1 MNHEY, CDR2 SVGAGI. V was clipped by 6 bases and J by 4 bases, with 18 bases between them.

The CDR3 coding sequence is TGTGCCAGCAGTGCGCTAGCGGGGGGGATCTACAATGAGCAGTTCTTC. This gives the protein CASSALAGGIYNEQFF. V is TRBV6-1 and J is TRBJ2-1, with 12 positions matching TRBD2. The CDR3 is made up of 16 amino acids. Germline trimming cut 4 bases from V and 3 bases from J; bases unmatched to any gene: 4. The V gene's germline CDR1 is MNHNS and CDR2 SASEGT.

V is TRBV4-3 and J is TRBJ1-2; 8 positions match TRBD1. From germline, CDR1 is LGHNA and CDR2 YSLEER. The CDR3 loop spans 14 amino acids. After removal of 4 bases from V and 7 bases from J, the junction contained 8 bases not matched to a gene. CDR3 loop: CASSRAGQGGGYTF. CDR3 in DNA: TGCGCCAGCAGCCGAGCAGGACAGGGAGGTGGCTACACCTTC.

V usage is TRBV19 and J usage is TRBJ1-3; TRBD1 matches 10 bases. Germline V gives CDR1 LNHDA, CDR2 SQIVND (reference sequence). Trimming removed 4 bases from V and 5 bases from J; junction bases left unmatched: 5. The CDR3 is 15 amino acids. The CDR3: CASSTTGGNRNTIYF. Here the CDR3 DNA reads TGTGCCAGTAGTACGACAGGGGGCAATCGAAACACCATATATTTT.

The V call is TRBV27, the J call TRBJ1-2; a weak D match, TRBD1 (6 bases). Germline V gene sequence: CDR1 MNHEY, CDR2 SMNVEV (reference sequence). V dropped 6 bases and J dropped 8 bases, with 16 bases sitting between them. This CDR3 is 13 amino acids long. CDR3 sequence: CASRPPGGPGYTF. Written as DNA, the CDR3 is TGTGCCAGCAGACCCCCGGGGGGGCCCGGCTACACCTTC.

The chain couples TRBV5-1 to TRBJ2-3; TRBD2 matches 8 bases. J lost 8 bases, V lost 4 bases, and 3 bases had no gene match. Germline CDR1 SGHRS, CDR2 YFSETQ. The CDR3 contains 12 residues. CDR3 DNA: TGCGCCAGCAGCCCGGGACTAGGTACGCAGTATTTT. Protein sequence: CASSPGLGTQYF.

The rearrangement uses TRBV2 and TRBJ2-5; 9 bases align to TRBD2. The CDR3 sequence is 16 residues long. Germline V gene sequence: CDR1 SNHLY, CDR2 FYNNEI. After removal of 7 bases from V and 1 base from J, the junction contained 10 bases not matched to a gene. The CDR3, as DNA: TGTGCCAGCAAACACGGACTAGCGAAGACCCAAGAGACCCAGTACTTC. The encoded protein is CASKHGLAKTQETQYF.

This clone was found a few times. The chain joins TRBV6-6 to TRBJ1-1, with D perhaps matching TRBD1 (6 bases). The CDR3 totals 13 residues. Germline V gene sequence: CDR1 MNHNY, CDR2 SVGAGI (reference sequence). With 6 bases removed from V and 3 bases from J, the gap between germline ends came to 11 bases. CDR3 nucleotides: TGTGCCAGCAGCCGGAAGGGGGACACTGAAGCTTTCTTT. It encodes CASSRKGDTEAFF.

CDR3: CSVGIGNTIYF. In DNA, the CDR3 is TGCAGTGTGGGCATTGGAAACACCATATATTTT. The chain is built from TRBV20-1 and TRBJ1-3; D call uncertain. The CDR3 is 11 residues long. The germline V gene encodes CDR1 DFQATT and CDR2 SNEGSKA (reference sequence). Trimming removed 7 bases at V and 3 bases at J, with 7 bases between.

V usage is TRBV5-1 and J usage is TRBJ1-2; 7 positions match TRBD1. With V trimmed by 4 bases and J by 6 bases, 3 bases remained unmatched. The CDR3 totals 12 residues. CDR1 is SGHRS and CDR2 is YFSETQ in the germline V gene. The CDR3 region is CASSRTGDGYTF. The CDR3 DNA reads TGCGCCAGCAGCAGGACAGGAGATGGCTACACCTTC. The full variable domain, completed using reference TRBV5-1 and TRBJ1-2, is KAGVTQTPRYLIKTRGQQVTLSCSPISGHRSVSWYQQTPGQGLQFLFEYFSETQRNKGNFPGRFSGRQFSNSRSEMNVSTLELGDSALYLCASSRTGDGYTFGSGTRLTVV.

This chain joins TRBV5-1 and TRBJ2-3, with D possibly matching TRBD2 (6 bases). The V gene's germline CDR1 is SGHRS and CDR2 YFSETQ. The CDR3 is made up of 16 amino acids. Between the trimmed V and J ends, which lost 4 bases and 2 bases, there was a span of 17 bases. The CDR3 sequence is CASSPRVGGFTDTQYF. CDR3 bases: TGCGCCAGCAGCCCAAGGGTGGGGGGATTCACAGATACGCAGTATTTT. The whole variable domain, remainder taken from reference TRBV5-1 and TRBJ2-3, is KAGVTQTPRYLIKTRGQQVTLSCSPISGHRSVSWYQQTPGQGLQFLFEYFSETQRNKGNFPGRFSGRQFSNSRSEMNVSTLELGDSALYLCASSPRVGGFTDTQYFGPGTRLTVL.

Remarks on this clone: Relative to the germline gene, one junction end is altered; a read error may explain this. This chain links TRBV7-9 with TRBJ2-5; D perhaps matches TRBD2 (6 bases). There are 15 residues in the CDR3. CDR1 and CDR2 (germline): SEHNR, FQNEAQ (reference sequence). For the CDR3, the DNA is TGTGCCAGCACCTTAGTAGCGGTCCCCCAAGAGACCCAGTACTTC. This translates into CASTLVAVPQETQYF.

CDR3 sequence: CASSIRGVDTEAFF. CDR3 DNA: TGTGCCAGTAGTATTCGGGGGGTCGACACTGAAGCTTTCTTT. The rearrangement links TRBV19 to TRBJ1-1; a possible D gene is TRBD1 (5 bases). CDR3 length equals 14 residues. Deletions cut 3 bases from V and 3 bases from J, with 11 bases between. CDR1 LNHDA and CDR2 SQIVND come from the germline V gene (reference sequence).